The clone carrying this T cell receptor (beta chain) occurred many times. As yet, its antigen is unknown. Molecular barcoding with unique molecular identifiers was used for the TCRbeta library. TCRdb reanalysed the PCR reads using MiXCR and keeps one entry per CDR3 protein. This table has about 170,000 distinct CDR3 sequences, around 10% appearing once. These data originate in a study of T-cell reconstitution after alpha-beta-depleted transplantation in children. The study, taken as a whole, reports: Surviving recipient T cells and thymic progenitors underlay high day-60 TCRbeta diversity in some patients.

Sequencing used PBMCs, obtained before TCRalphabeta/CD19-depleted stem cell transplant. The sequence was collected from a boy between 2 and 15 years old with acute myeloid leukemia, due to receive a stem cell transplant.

The CDR3 bases are TGCGCCAGCAGCTTGGGACAGGGGCCAGATACGCAGTATTTT. This sequence encodes CASSLGQGPDTQYF. The chain uses TRBV5-1 and TRBJ2-3; 8 positions agree with TRBD1. CDR1 is SGHRS, CDR2 YFSETQ, per germline. After removal of 0 bases from V and 4 bases from J, the junction contained 1 base not matched to a gene. CDR3 length: 14 residues.